Listed here are 10 T cell receptor beta chains from one sample, sequenced in a study of T cell responses to AZD1222 COVID-19 vaccine (TCRdb year 2021). Libraries were made using the immunoSEQ multiplex PCR assay. This immuneACCESS table, as held by TCRdb, lists in-frame sequences with V and J called but not all clones. Of the missing ones, under half trace to an unresolved V gene in checked studies; the others have no known cause. This sample has about 150,000 clones in its table, and more than 85% of those were observed once. The top ten clones comprise about 9.1% of the sample. The time point label of this sample denotes: baseline before first vaccination. Here the sequenced sample was peripheral blood, taken on day 0 of AZD1222 vaccination. The receptors were gathered from an adult in good health.

V is TRBV5-1 and J is TRBJ1-6; D not certain. V lost 0 bases, J lost 7 bases, and 11 bases lay in between. Germline V gene lookup returns CDR1 SGHRS and CDR2 YFSETQ. This CDR3 region has 15 residues. The CDR3 protein is CASSLGPGRNSPLHF. In DNA form, the CDR3 reads TGCGCCAGCAGCTTGGGGCCAGGAAGAAATTCACCCCTCCACTTT.

The V gene is TRBV7-8, the J gene TRBJ1-1, with 7 positions matching TRBD1. V dropped 5 bases and J dropped 6; count of bases not matched to a gene: 6. CDR3 length: 13 residues. Per the germline V gene, CDR1 is SGHVS and CDR2 is FQNEAQ. The CDR3, as DNA: TGTGCCAGCAGCCCCCGGACAGGCCCTGAAGCTTTCTTT. It yields the protein CASSPRTGPEAFF.

The V and J genes are TRBV6-4 and TRBJ1-5; D is ambiguous. The V end lost 4 bases, the J end lost 0 bases, and 7 bases lay between the germline ends. Germline values: CDR1 MRHNA, CDR2 SNTAGT. The CDR3 consists of 14 residues. The CDR3 DNA follows: TGTGCCAGCAGTGCCGAAAATAGCAATCAGCCCCAGCATTTT. This codes for CASSAENSNQPQHF.

In this sample, this clone turned up once. V gene TRBV28 combines with J gene TRBJ2-4; 9 bases align to TRBD1. V was pared by 6 bases and J by 12 bases, with 15 bases of the junction left unmatched. The CDR3 runs 15 residues. Germline CDR1 MDHEN, CDR2 SYDVKM. The CDR3 is CASRAIGTGHRNQYF. The DNA of the CDR3 is TGTGCCAGCAGAGCAATCGGGACAGGGCACCGTAATCAGTACTTC.

The CDR3 sequence: CASSWGQGLYEQYF. CDR3 nucleotide sequence: TGTGCCAGCAGTTGGGGACAGGGACTCTACGAGCAGTACTTC. This chain joins TRBV28 and TRBJ2-7, with 9 bases matching TRBD1. V lost 4 bases and J lost 3; bases outside the gene matches: 4. The V gene's germline CDR1 is MDHEN and CDR2 SYDVKM. CDR3 length: 14 residues.

The rearrangement uses TRBV18 and TRBJ1-1; D is undetermined. V shed 0 bases and J shed 1 base, with 3 bases lying between them. The length of the CDR3 is 13 residues. From germline, CDR1 is KGHSH and CDR2 LQKENI. CDR3 region: CASSPPSNTEAFF. The CDR3 coding sequence is TGTGCCAGCTCACCACCCTCGAACACTGAAGCTTTCTTT.

The gene calls are TRBV6-6 and TRBJ1-1; maybe TRBD1 (5 bases). The V end was cut by 6 bases, the J end by 6 bases, with 20 bases between. The CDR3 loop spans 15 amino acids. Germline V gene sequence: CDR1 MNHNY, CDR2 SVGAGI (reference sequence). The CDR3 sequence is CASSRTLGGIPEAFF. The CDR3 region has the DNA TGTGCCAGCAGCAGAACGTTGGGGGGGATACCTGAAGCTTTCTTT.

The chain links TRBV5-1 to TRBJ1-5; possibly TRBD1 for D (5 bases). Trimming shortened V by 4 bases and J by 5 bases, and 13 bases separated the two germline ends. Germline V gene data show CDR1 as SGHRS and CDR2 as YFSETQ. The CDR3 length is 14 residues. The CDR3, as DNA: TGCGCCAGCAGCACGAACGGAGGGGATCAGCCCCAGCATTTT. Translation gives CASSTNGGDQPQHF.

V is TRBV7-9 and J is TRBJ2-1; D is unclear. V was trimmed by 7 bases and J by 4 bases, leaving 17 bases between them. The V gene's germline CDR1 is SEHNR and CDR2 FQNEAQ (reference sequence). The CDR3 spans 15 residues. The CDR3 sequence: CASTTPPYGYNEQFF. The CDR3 DNA sequence: TGTGCCAGCACCACTCCACCTTACGGGTACAATGAGCAGTTCTTC.

V usage is TRBV6-2 or TRBV6-3 and J usage is TRBJ1-5, with D maybe TRBD1 (6 bases). There are 12 residues in the CDR3. Germline assignment: CDR1 MNHEY and CDR2 SVGEGT. With 6 bases removed from V and 5 bases from J, the gap between germline ends came to 8 bases. DNA of the CDR3: TGTGCCAGCAGCGGGGGCTATCAGCCCCAGCATTTT. Protein: CASSGGYQPQHF.